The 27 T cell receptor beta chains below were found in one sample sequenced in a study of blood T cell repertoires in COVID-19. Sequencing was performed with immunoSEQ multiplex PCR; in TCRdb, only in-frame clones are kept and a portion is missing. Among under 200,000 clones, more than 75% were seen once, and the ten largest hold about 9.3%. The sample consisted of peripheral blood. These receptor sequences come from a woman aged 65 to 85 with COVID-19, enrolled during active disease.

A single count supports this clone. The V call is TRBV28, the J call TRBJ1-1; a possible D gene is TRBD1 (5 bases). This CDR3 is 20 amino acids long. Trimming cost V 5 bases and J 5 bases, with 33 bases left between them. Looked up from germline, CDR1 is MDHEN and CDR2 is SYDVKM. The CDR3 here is CASSAYGRWGGNWVGTEAFF. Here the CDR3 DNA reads TGTGCCAGCAGTGCGTATGGTCGTTGGGGGGGGAATTGGGTAGGGACTGAAGCTTTCTTT.

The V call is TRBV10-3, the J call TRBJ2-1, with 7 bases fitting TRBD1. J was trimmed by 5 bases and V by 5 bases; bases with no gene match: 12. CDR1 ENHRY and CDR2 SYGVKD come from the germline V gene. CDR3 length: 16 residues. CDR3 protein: CAISNTDRDVHNEQFF. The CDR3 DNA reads TGTGCCATCAGTAACACAGACAGGGATGTCCACAATGAGCAGTTCTTC.

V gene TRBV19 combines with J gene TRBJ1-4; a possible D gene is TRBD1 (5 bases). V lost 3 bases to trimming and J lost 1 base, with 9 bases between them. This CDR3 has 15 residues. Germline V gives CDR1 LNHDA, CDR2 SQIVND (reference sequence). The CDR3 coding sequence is TGTGCCAGTAGTATCCAGGGCCTAACTAATGAAAAACTGTTTTTT. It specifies CASSIQGLTNEKLFF.

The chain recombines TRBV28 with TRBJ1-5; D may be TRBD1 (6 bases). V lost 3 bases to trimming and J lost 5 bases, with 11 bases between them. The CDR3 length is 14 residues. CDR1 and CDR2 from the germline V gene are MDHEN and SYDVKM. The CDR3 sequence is CASSFQTGYQPQHF. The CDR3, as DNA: TGTGCCAGCAGTTTTCAAACAGGGTATCAGCCCCAGCATTTT.

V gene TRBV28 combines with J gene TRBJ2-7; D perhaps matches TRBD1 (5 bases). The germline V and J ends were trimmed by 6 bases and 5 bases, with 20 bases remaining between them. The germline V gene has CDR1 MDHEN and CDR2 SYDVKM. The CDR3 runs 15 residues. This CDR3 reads CASRGQGSGGDEQYF. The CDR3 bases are TGTGCCAGCAGGGGTCAGGGAAGTGGCGGAGACGAGCAGTACTTC.

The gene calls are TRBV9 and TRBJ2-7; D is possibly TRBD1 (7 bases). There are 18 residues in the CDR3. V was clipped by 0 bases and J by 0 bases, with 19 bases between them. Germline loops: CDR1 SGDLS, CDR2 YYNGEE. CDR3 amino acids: CASSVEEGGGTVSYEQYF. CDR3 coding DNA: TGTGCCAGCAGCGTAGAAGAGGGTGGAGGGACAGTCTCCTACGAGCAGTACTTC.

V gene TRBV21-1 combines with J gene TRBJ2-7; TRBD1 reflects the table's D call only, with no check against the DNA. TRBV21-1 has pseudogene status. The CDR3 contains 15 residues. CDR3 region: CASSKVGTRTYEQYF. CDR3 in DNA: TGTGCCAGCAGCAAGGTGGGGACAAGAACCTACGAGCAGTACTTC.

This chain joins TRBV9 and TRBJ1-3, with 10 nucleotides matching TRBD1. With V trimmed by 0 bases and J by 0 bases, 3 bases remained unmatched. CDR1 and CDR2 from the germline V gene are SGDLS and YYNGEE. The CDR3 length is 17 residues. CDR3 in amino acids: CASSVGWTGGSGNTIYF. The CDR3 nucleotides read TGTGCCAGCAGCGTAGGTTGGACAGGGGGCTCTGGAAACACCATATATTTT.

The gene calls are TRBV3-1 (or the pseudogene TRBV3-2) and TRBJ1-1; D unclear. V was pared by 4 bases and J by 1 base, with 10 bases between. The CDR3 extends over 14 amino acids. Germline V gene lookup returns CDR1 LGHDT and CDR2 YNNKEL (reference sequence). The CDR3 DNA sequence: TGTGCCAGCAGCCGCACTGCTGGGAACACTGAAGCTTTCTTT. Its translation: CASSRTAGNTEAFF.

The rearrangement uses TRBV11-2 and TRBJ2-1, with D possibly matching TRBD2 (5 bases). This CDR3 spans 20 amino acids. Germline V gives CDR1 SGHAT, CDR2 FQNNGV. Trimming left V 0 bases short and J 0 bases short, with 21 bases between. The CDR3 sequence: CASSLDRGGSARSSYNEQFF. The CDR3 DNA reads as TGTGCCAGCAGCTTAGATCGAGGAGGAAGTGCCAGGAGCTCCTACAATGAGCAGTTCTTC. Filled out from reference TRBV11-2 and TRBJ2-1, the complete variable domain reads EAGVAQSPRYKIIEKRQSVAFWCNPISGHATLYWYQQILGQGPKLLIQFQNNGVVDDSQLPKDRFSAERLKGVDSTLKIQPAKLEDSAVYLCASSLDRGGSARSSYNEQFFGPGTRLTVL.

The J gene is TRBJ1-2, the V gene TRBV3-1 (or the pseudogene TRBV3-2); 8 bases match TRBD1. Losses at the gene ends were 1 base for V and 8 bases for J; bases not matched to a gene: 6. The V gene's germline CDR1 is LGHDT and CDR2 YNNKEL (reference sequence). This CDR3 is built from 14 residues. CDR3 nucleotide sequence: TGTGCCAGCAGCCAAGTACAGGGGGAATTAGGCTACACCTTC. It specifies CASSQVQGELGYTF.

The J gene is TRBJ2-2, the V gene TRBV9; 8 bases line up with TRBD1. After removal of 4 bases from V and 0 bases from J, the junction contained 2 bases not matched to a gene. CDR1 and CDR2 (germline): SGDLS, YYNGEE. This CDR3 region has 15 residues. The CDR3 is CASSQTGANTGELFF. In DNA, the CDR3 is TGTGCCAGCAGCCAGACAGGGGCGAACACCGGGGAGCTGTTTTTT.

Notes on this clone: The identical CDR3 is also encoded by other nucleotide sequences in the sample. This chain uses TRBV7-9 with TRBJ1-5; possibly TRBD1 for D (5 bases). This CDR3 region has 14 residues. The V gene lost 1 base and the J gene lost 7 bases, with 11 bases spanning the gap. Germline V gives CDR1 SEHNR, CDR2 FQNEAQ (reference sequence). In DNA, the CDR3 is TGTGCCAGCAGCTTAGATAGGGGAGGGCAGCCCCAGCATTTT. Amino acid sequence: CASSLDRGGQPQHF. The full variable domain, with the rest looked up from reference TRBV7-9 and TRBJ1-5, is DTGVSQNPRHKITKRGQNVTFRCDPISEHNRLYWYRQTLGQGPEFLTYFQNEAQLEKSRLLSDRFSAERPKGSFSTLEIQRTEQGDSAMYLCASSLDRGGQPQHFGDGTRLSIL.

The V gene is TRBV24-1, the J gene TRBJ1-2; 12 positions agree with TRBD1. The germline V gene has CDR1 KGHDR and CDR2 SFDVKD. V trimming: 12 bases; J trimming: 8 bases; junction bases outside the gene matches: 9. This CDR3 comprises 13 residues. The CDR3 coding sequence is TGTGCCCCCCTGGGACAGGGGGCCAGGGGCTACACCTTC. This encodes CAPLGQGARGYTF.

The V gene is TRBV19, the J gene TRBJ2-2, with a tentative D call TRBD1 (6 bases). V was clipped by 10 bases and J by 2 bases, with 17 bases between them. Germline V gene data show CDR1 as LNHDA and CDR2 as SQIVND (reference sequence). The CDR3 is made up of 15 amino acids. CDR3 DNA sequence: TGTGCCACCCCGACAGGCTCCGGTAACACCGGGGAGCTGTTTTTT. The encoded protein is CATPTGSGNTGELFF.

The CDR3 sequence: CASSLDAGTDTQYF. Written as DNA, the CDR3 is TGTGCCAGCAGCTTAGATGCGGGGACAGATACGCAGTATTTT. V is TRBV11-2 and J is TRBJ2-3; possible D gene TRBD2, 6 bases. The CDR3 is 14 residues long. Trimming shortened V by 0 bases and J by 3 bases, and 7 bases separated the two germline ends. Germline values: CDR1 SGHAT, CDR2 FQNNGV.

This chain's CDR3 is CASSIGTGGKYYEQYF. The CDR3 region has the DNA TGTGCCAGTAGTATTGGCACAGGGGGTAAGTACTACGAGCAGTACTTC. The V gene is TRBV19, the J gene TRBJ2-7; 8 bases match TRBD1. The germline gives CDR1 LNHDA, CDR2 SQIVND (reference sequence). After removal of 3 bases from V and 3 bases from J, the junction contained 10 bases not matched to a gene. CDR3 length equals 16 residues.

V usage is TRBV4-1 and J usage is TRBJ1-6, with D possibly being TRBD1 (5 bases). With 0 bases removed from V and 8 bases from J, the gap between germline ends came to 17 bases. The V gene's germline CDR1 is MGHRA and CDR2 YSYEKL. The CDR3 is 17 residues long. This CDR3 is CASSQDRQGFLYSPLHF. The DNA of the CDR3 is TGCGCCAGCAGCCAAGATCGGCAGGGCTTCCTTTATTCACCCCTCCACTTT.

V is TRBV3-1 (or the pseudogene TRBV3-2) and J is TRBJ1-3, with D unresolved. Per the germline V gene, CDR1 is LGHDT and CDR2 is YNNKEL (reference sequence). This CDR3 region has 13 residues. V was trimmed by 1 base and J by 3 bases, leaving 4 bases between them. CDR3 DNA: TGTGCCAGCAGCCAAGCCATTGGAAACACCATATATTTT. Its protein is CASSQAIGNTIYF.

In nucleotides, the CDR3 is TGTGCCAGCAGTTCCGGGACAAACTCTGGAAACACCATATATTTT. Protein product: CASSSGTNSGNTIYF. This sequence joins TRBV28 and TRBJ1-3, with D possibly being TRBD1 (6 bases). V was trimmed by 4 bases and J by 0 bases, leaving 10 bases between them. This CDR3 region has 15 residues. In germline, CDR1 is MDHEN, CDR2 SYDVKM.

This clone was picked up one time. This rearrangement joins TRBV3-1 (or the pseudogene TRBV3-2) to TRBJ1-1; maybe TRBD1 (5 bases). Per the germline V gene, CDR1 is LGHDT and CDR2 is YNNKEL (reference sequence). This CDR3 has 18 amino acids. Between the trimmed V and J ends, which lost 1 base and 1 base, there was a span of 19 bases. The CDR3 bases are TGTGCCAGCAGCCAAGTTTGGGTGGGGCAGATAACGAACACTGAAGCTTTCTTT. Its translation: CASSQVWVGQITNTEAFF.

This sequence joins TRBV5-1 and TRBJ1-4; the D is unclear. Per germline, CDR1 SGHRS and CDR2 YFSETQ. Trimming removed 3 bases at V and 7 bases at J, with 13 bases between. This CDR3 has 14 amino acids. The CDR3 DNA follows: TGCGCCAGCAGCTGGAAGGGAGGAAGTGAAAAACTGTTTTTT. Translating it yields CASSWKGGSEKLFF.

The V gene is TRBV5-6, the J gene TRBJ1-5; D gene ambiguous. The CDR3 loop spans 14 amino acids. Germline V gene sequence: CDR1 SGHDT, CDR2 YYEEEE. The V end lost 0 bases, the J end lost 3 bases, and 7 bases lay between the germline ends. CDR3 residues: CASSLGGDNQPQHF. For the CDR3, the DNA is TGTGCCAGCAGCTTGGGGGGAGACAATCAGCCCCAGCATTTT.

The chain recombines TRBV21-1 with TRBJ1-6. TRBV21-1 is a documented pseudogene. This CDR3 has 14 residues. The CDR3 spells CASSKGEGWSPLHF. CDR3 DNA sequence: TGTGCCAGCAGCAAAGGGGAGGGGTGGTCACCCCTCCACTTT.

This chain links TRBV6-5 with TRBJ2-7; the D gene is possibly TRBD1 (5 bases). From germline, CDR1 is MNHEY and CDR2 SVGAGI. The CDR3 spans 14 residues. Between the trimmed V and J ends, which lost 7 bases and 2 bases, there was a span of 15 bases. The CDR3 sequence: CASNPLRVPYEQYF. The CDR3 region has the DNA TGTGCCAGCAACCCACTCAGGGTTCCCTACGAGCAGTACTTC.

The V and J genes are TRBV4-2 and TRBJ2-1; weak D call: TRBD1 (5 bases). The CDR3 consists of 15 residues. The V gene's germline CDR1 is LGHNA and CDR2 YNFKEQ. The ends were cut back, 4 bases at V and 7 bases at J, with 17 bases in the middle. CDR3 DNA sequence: TGTGCCAGCAGCCCCTTAGGGGCACAGACAAATGAGCAGTTCTTC. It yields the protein CASSPLGAQTNEQFF.

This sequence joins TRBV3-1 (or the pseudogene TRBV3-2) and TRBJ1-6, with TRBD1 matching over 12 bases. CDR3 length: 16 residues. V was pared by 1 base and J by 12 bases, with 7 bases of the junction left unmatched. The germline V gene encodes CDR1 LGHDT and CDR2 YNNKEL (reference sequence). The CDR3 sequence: CASSQGDRGPFGPLHF. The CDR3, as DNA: TGTGCCAGCAGCCAAGGGGACAGGGGGCCTTTCGGACCCCTCCACTTT.